This T cell receptor (beta chain) appears in the sequencing data of a study of blood T cells in healthy people across ages. Study findings and constraints: Long-lived donors exceeded aged donors in naive CD4+ cells and diversity.

With respect to this clonotype: As yet, its antigen is unknown.

The use of a sample-barcoded 5' primer and a J-beta primer mix characterized a second PCR of about 6 to 12 cycles. All cDNA molecules were each tagged by a template-switch adaptor with 12 random nucleotides. From the 5' RACE reads, TCRdb called clonotypes with MiXCR, one entry per CDR3 protein. The sample consists of 550,000 to 750,000 distinct CDR3 sequences, 21% of them appearing once. Sequencing was done on a sample of blood. This TCR derives from a man in his 70s in good health.

The CDR3 sequence is CASSVPPEIYEQYF. The CDR3 DNA reads as TGTGCCAGCAGCGTACCCCCGGAAATTTACGAGCAGTACTTC. This sequence joins TRBV9 and TRBJ2-7, with no clear D. The CDR3 contains 14 residues. Trimming stripped 1 base from V and 4 bases from J, with 12 bases between. CDR1 and CDR2 (germline): SGDLS, YYNGEE.